The sample holds a few counts of the clone carrying this TCR beta chain. Its antigen is still unknown. The data are from a study of T cell repertoires in cytomegalovirus infection. For the study at large: Public signatures in TCR beta pointed to CMV infection and matching HLA type. Study observations and caveats: Public TCR beta family frequency separated CMV-and-HLA carriers, including in an independent cohort. CMV-specific TCR beta clonotypes restricted by HLA-C were the ones dominating the ex vivo response.

In TCRdb, the reads were re-called with MiXCR into one record per CDR3 protein. The sample carries some 440,000 distinct CDR3 sequences, 31% recorded once. Germline lookup yields CDR1 SGDLS and CDR2 YYNGEE. CDR3 length equals 15 residues. V lost 3 bases and J 1 base, leaving 11 bases between the germline ends. The sample taken for sequencing was PBMCs. V and J are TRBV9 and TRBJ2-1; TRBD1 might be the D (5 bases). The receptor was derived from a human donor in good health (CMV status not recorded). Some clones in this sample may be carry-over from other donors' samples. CDR3 sequence reads: CASSAGISSYNEQFF. CDR3 nucleotide sequence: TGTGCCAGCAGCGCAGGGATTTCGTCCTACAATGAGCAGTTCTTC. Filled out from reference TRBV9 and TRBJ2-1, the complete variable domain reads DSGVTQTPKHLITATGQRVTLRCSPRSGDLSVYWYQQSLDQGLQFLIQYYNGEERAKGNILERFSAQQFPDLHSELNLSSLELGDSALYFCASSAGISSYNEQFFGPGTRLTVL.